This T cell receptor beta chain was profiled in a study of CD39 and CD103 CD8 tumor-infiltrating T cells (dated by TCRdb to 2016 to 2018). Context from the whole study: The repertoire comparisons shown came from four patients: one with an HPV-positive HNSCC, one with an HPV-negative HNSCC, one with ovarian cancer and one with melanoma. Deep sequencing of TCRbeta CDR3 was used to compare the repertoires of CD8 TIL subsets, defined by CD103 and CD39, with those of peripheral memory CD8 T cells. Study-wide findings and limitations: DP TIL clonotypes were rarely detected in blood or uninvolved lymph node, whereas DN TIL clonotypes were found to largely overlap with peripheral memory CD8 repertoires. DP CD8 TILs appeared more oligoclonal than DN and SP CD8 TILs and blood memory CD8 T cells, with top 30 clonotypes covering about 50-86%.

Genomic DNA was extracted with the DNeasy Blood and Tissue Kit from around 10,000 to 100,000 sorted cells per subset. The immunoSEQ service sequenced and mapped the TCRbeta V-J or V-D-J regions, with coverage above 9x for each sample. The paper's processing steps were these. Only productive rearrangements exported from the immunoSEQ Analyzer platform were analyzed, with clonality assessed on the 500 most abundant clones. Repertoire overlap between populations was quantified with the Morisita-Horn similarity index and the Jaccard index. In about 6 cancer patients, Morisita-Horn similarity was measured between the TCR repertoires of CD8 T-cell subsets. TCRdb provides this immuneACCESS table in a form limited to in-frame rearrangements. Some clones are lacking; in checked studies, under half of them reflect an unresolved V gene, and why the rest are absent is not known. The V and J calls and clone size were taken over from that table, and D and trimming were inferred from the DNA. Here the sample has 3,000 to 4,000 clones; 60% to 70% occur a single time. The ten largest make up about 25% of the sample.

Worth noting for this clone: Its cognate antigen has yet to be identified. Within one base of it there is no much larger clone, and no base qualities were kept.

Patients were not receiving therapy at sample collection, though earlier treatments ranged from chemotherapy, radiotherapy, surgery and immunotherapy to none. Thawed cells were enriched for T lymphocytes with a negative-selection kit, adding EpCAM beads for tumor-infiltrating lymphocytes. CD8 TIL subsets were FACS-sorted as CD3+CD4-CD8+CD45RA- cells split by CD39 and CD103 expression into DN, SP and DP. Tumor specimens were cut into small pieces, digested for 1 h with hyaluronidase, collagenase and DNase, then filtered, enriched over Ficoll and cryopreserved. Populations were sorted on a FACSAria II to 98% to 99% purity, and the cell pellets were frozen for TCR sequencing without being cultured. CDR1 and CDR2 were assigned from the germline V gene (reference sequence) as SEHNR and FQNEAQ. Reading from cysteine to phenylalanine, the CDR3 counts 15 amino acids. CDR3 DNA is the only sequence kept; it has 45 bases, read in frame from the first base. V is cut by 2 bases and J by 3 bases, and the space between the germline ends is 14 bases.

Sequenced input: CD39- CD103- CD8+ T cells sorted from the tumor. The cell subset or site label of this sample denotes: CD103-CD39- double-negative CD45RA- CD8 T cells. The chain was built from TRBV7-9 and TRBJ2-7; matching of 6 bases hints at TRBD1 as the D gene. This TCR derives from a human donor with head and neck squamous cell carcinoma. The CDR3 reads as follows: CASSLSPGVRYEQYF. The base sequence is TGTGCCAGCAGCTTAAGCCCAGGGGTTCGCTACGAGCAGTACTTC. Outside the CDR3, residues come from the reference TRBV7-9 and TRBJ2-7 proteins, so the full variable domain is: DTGVSQNPRHKITKRGQNVTFRCDPISEHNRLYWYRQTLGQGPEFLTYFQNEAQLEKSRLLSDRFSAERPKGSFSTLEIQRTEQGDSAMYLCASSLSPGVRYEQYFGPGTRLTVT.